Listed here are 18 T cell receptor beta chains from one sample, sequenced in a study of vaccination and CD4 T cells after COVID-19. Cultured CD4+ T-cell DNA underwent Oncomine TCR Beta short-read sequencing. TCRdb reprocessed the PCR reads with MiXCR, giving one entry per CDR3 protein. Here the sample spans thousands of distinct CDR3 sequences, more than 70% being singletons. For these TCRs, the target antigens are not known. Treatment noted: approximately 9-day PBMC culture with coronavirus spike peptide pools or control peptides (ViraFEST assay). The sequenced sample consisted of CD4+ T cells from blood, cultured in vitro. Receptor source: a human donor who had recovered from COVID-19.

The chain recombines TRBV6-5 with TRBJ2-7; D is uncertain. The CDR3 length is 12 residues. CDR1 and CDR2 from the germline V gene are MNHEY and SVGAGI. V was cut by 2 bases and J by 5 bases, with 7 bases left in between. CDR3 protein: CASSYALDEQYF. The DNA of the CDR3 is TGTGCCAGCAGTTACGCCCTGGACGAGCAGTACTTC.

This chain joins TRBV19 and TRBJ1-1, with D possibly matching TRBD1 (6 bases). CDR1 and CDR2 from the germline V gene are LNHDA and SQIVND (reference sequence). This CDR3 spans 17 amino acids. Deletions cut 5 bases from V and 3 bases from J, with 22 bases between. The CDR3 sequence: CASSPFRRGRGDTEAFF. The CDR3 DNA is TGTGCCAGTAGTCCATTTCGGCGGGGGCGCGGGGACACTGAAGCTTTCTTT.

This clonotype was observed a single time. CDR3 nucleotide sequence: TGTGCCAGCAGCGTAAAGGGATTGACTCTAAATGAGCAGTTCTTC. It yields the protein CASSVKGLTLNEQFF. V gene TRBV7-9 combines with J gene TRBJ2-1; no clear D gene. V was trimmed by 5 bases and J by 7 bases, leaving 18 bases between them. Germline V gene data show CDR1 as SEHNR and CDR2 as FQNEAQ (reference sequence). The CDR3 runs 15 residues.

The chain carries TRBV19 and TRBJ1-2, with TRBD1 matching over 9 bases. Trimming removed 4 bases from V and 6 bases from J; junction bases left unmatched: 9. Germline CDR1 reads LNHDA; CDR2 reads SQIVND (reference sequence). This CDR3 is built from 15 residues. CDR3 amino acids: CASSTDRGGVDGYTF. The CDR3 DNA reads as TGTGCCAGTAGTACGGACAGGGGCGGAGTGGATGGCTACACCTTC.

The chain has TRBV6-1 and TRBJ1-2, with D uncertain. V gave up 7 bases and J gave up 4 bases, with 10 bases separating them. The CDR3 has 12 amino acids. The V gene's germline CDR1 is MNHNS and CDR2 SASEGT. CDR3 loop: CASNEAPYGYTF. As DNA, the CDR3 is TGTGCCAGCAATGAGGCCCCCTATGGCTACACCTTC.

This clonotype was observed once. The chain combines TRBV2 with TRBJ1-5; 7 bases align to TRBD1. The CDR3 runs 14 residues. Germline CDR1 SNHLY, CDR2 FYNNEI. J was trimmed by 6 bases and V by 6 bases; bases with no gene match: 8. The CDR3: CASSDRQGGQPQHF. The CDR3, as DNA: TGTGCCAGCAGCGATCGACAGGGAGGTCAGCCCCAGCATTTT.

The chain carries TRBV7-9 and TRBJ1-6, with D possibly being TRBD1 (5 bases). This CDR3 is built from 18 residues. Trimming took off 8 bases at V and 6 bases at J, with 26 bases between the two ends. Germline V gives CDR1 SEHNR, CDR2 FQNEAQ (reference sequence). CDR3 amino acids: CASAPPFRVSGGNSPLHF. The CDR3 DNA sequence: TGTGCCAGCGCTCCTCCGTTCAGGGTCTCGGGGGGTAATTCACCCCTCCACTTT.

This clonotype was found a few times. The chain links TRBV7-3 to TRBJ2-2; the D gene is possibly TRBD2 (6 bases). The CDR3 is 16 residues long. The germline V and J ends were trimmed by 3 bases and 2 bases, with 13 bases remaining between them. Germline CDR1 is SGHTA and CDR2 is FQGTGA. The CDR3 protein is CASSLSSGVNTGELFF. In DNA, the CDR3 is TGTGCCAGCAGCTTGAGTTCGGGGGTCAACACCGGGGAGCTGTTTTTT.

The chain carries TRBV27 and TRBJ1-2; 11 bases fit TRBD1. Unmatched junction bases numbered 3, after V lost 5 bases and J lost 4 bases. This CDR3 has 14 residues. Germline V gene sequence: CDR1 MNHEY, CDR2 SMNVEV (reference sequence). CDR3 sequence (DNA): TGTGCCAGCAGTAGGGGGACAGGGGGCTATGGCTACACCTTC. As protein: CASSRGTGGYGYTF.

By frequency in the sample, this clonotype is hyperexpanded (1% or more). The chain recombines TRBV6-1 with TRBJ1-2; tentative D call: TRBD1 (6 bases). Trimming cost V 6 bases and J 8 bases, with 31 bases left between them. The CDR3 has 18 amino acids. Germline CDR1 and CDR2: MNHNS and SASEGT. In DNA form, the CDR3 reads TGTGCCAGCAGCCGATTCCCCGGAGGGGGGGCAGGGATGGGAGGCTACACCTTC. It is translated as CASSRFPGGGAGMGGYTF.

The chain carries TRBV7-2 and TRBJ1-2; the match to TRBD1 covers 7 bases. The CDR3 spans 17 residues. The germline gives CDR1 SGHTA, CDR2 FQGNSA. J lost 0 bases, V lost 5 bases, and 12 bases had no gene match. The CDR3 loop reads CASSPRQGLTSNYGYTF. CDR3 bases: TGTGCCAGCAGCCCGAGACAGGGACTCACCTCTAACTATGGCTACACCTTC. Combining the CDR3 with reference TRBV7-2 and TRBJ1-2 gives the whole variable domain GAGVSQSPSNKVTEKGKDVELRCDPISGHTALYWYRQSLGQGLEFLIYFQGNSAPDKSGLPSDRFSAERTGGSVSTLTIQRTQQEDSAVYLCASSPRQGLTSNYGYTFGSGTRLTVV.

This clonotype showed up just once. J is TRBJ2-2 and V is TRBV25-1, with D tentatively TRBD2 (6 bases). Germline V gives CDR1 MGHDK, CDR2 SYGVNS. CDR3 length equals 19 residues. V was trimmed by 2 bases and J by 5 bases, leaving 24 bases between them. The CDR3 DNA follows: TGTGCCAGCAGTGAAGGACTACCAGCCCCTGCCGCGAGGACCGGGGAGCTGTTTTTT. It codes for CASSEGLPAPAARTGELFF. Looking up the rest from reference TRBV25-1 and TRBJ2-2 gives the full variable domain: EADIYQTPRYLVIGTGKKITLECSQTMGHDKMYWYQQDPGMELHLIHYSYGVNSTEKGDLSSESTVSRIRTEHFPLTLESARPSHTSQYLCASSEGLPAPAARTGELFFGEGSRLTVL.

This rearrangement joins TRBV7-8 to TRBJ1-5; the match to TRBD1 covers 11 bases. CDR1 SGHVS and CDR2 FQNEAQ come from the germline V gene. The CDR3 length is 16 residues. V gave up 4 bases and J gave up 2 bases; unmatched junction bases: 4. The CDR3: CASSSRDRGGNQPQHF. CDR3 nucleotide sequence: TGTGCCAGCAGCTCCCGGGACAGGGGGGGCAATCAGCCCCAGCATTTT.

The genes are TRBV7-8 and TRBJ1-5, with no clear D. V shed 3 bases and J shed 1 base, with 13 bases lying between them. Germline CDR1 is SGHVS and CDR2 is FQNEAQ. The CDR3 has 16 amino acids. The CDR3 loop is CASSFGSQRSNQPQHF. CDR3 in DNA: TGTGCCAGCAGCTTTGGCTCACAGAGGAGCAATCAGCCCCAGCATTTT. Using reference TRBV7-8 and TRBJ1-5 for the parts outside the CDR3, the full variable domain is GAGVSQSPRYKVAKRGQDVALRCDPISGHVSLFWYQQALGQGPEFLTYFQNEAQLDKSGLPSDRFFAERPEGSVSTLKIQRTQQEDSAVYLCASSFGSQRSNQPQHFGDGTRLSIL.

This clonotype turned up a few times. This chain links TRBV2 with TRBJ1-5, with TRBD1 as a possible D gene (6 bases). Germline CDR1 is SNHLY and CDR2 is FYNNEI. The CDR3 is 16 amino acids. The V end was cut by 0 bases, the J end by 3 bases, with 12 bases between. The CDR3 sequence is CASSEARTVNNQPQHF. The CDR3 DNA is TGTGCCAGCAGTGAAGCTAGGACAGTGAACAATCAGCCCCAGCATTTT.

CDR3 DNA sequence: TGTGCCAGCAGCCCTTCGGAGGGATGGCAGCCCCAGCATTTT. Translated: CASSPSEGWQPQHF. The chain employs TRBV7-9 and TRBJ1-5; no clear D gene. Trimming removed 5 bases from V and 7 bases from J, with 15 bases in between. There are 14 residues in the CDR3. Per germline, CDR1 SEHNR and CDR2 FQNEAQ (reference sequence). The complete variable domain, with remaining parts taken from reference TRBV7-9 and TRBJ1-5, reads DTGVSQNPRHKITKRGQNVTFRCDPISEHNRLYWYRQTLGQGPEFLTYFQNEAQLEKSRLLSDRFSAERPKGSFSTLEIQRTEQGDSAMYLCASSPSEGWQPQHFGDGTRLSIL.

J is TRBJ2-2 and V is TRBV18; D ambiguous. Germline V CDR1 and CDR2: KGHSH, LQKENI. The ends were cut back, 3 bases at V and 5 bases at J, with 10 bases in the middle. The CDR3 sequence is 14 residues long. CDR3 nucleotide sequence: TGTGCCAGCTCACCGGTGAAGAAAACCGGGGAGCTGTTTTTT. Its translation: CASSPVKKTGELFF.

This clonotype is hyperexpanded within its sample. The chain recombines TRBV20-1 with TRBJ1-1; perhaps TRBD1 as D (5 bases). The CDR3 sequence is 14 residues long. In germline, CDR1 is DFQATT, CDR2 SNEGSKA (reference sequence). Trimming removed 3 bases at V and 2 bases at J, with 13 bases between. CDR3 nucleotide sequence: TGCAGTGCTAGGGGCGGGAGGGGTAACACTGAAGCTTTCTTT. It translates to CSARGGRGNTEAFF.